Shown below are 32 T cell receptor beta chains from a single sample sequenced in a study of response to subunit inactivated influenza vaccine. Each CDR3 protein is one row after TCRdb ran MiXCR on the RT-PCR reads. The table lists approximately 730,000 distinct CDR3 sequences, around 14% of them singletons. The starting material was PBMCs from blood, obtained roughly 15 days before vaccination. These receptors were collected from a man in his forties or fifties who received an inactivated influenza vaccine.

This clonotype was counted between two and nine times. The chain employs TRBV7-9 and TRBJ2-5; 8 bases are a match to TRBD1. Germline V gene lookup returns CDR1 SEHNR and CDR2 FQNEAQ (reference sequence). Trimming removed 1 base from V and 7 bases from J; junction bases left unmatched: 5. The CDR3 covers 14 residues. CDR3 in DNA: TGTGCCAGCAGCTTAGAGGACAGGGCGCGGACCCAGTACTTC. This sequence encodes CASSLEDRARTQYF.

In this sample, this clonotype turned up a few times. The rearrangement joins TRBV12-3 or TRBV12-4 to TRBJ1-5; D unclear. Trimming removed 6 bases at V and 0 bases at J, with 15 bases between. CDR3 length: 16 residues. CDR3 in DNA: TGTGCCAGCAGCCCGGGTCGCTATCATAGCAATCAGCCCCAGCATTTT. Translating gives CASSPGRYHSNQPQHF.

The chain has TRBV27 and TRBJ1-2; 7 nucleotides agree with TRBD1. Germline CDR1 and CDR2: MNHEY and SMNVEV (reference sequence). CDR3 length: 15 amino acids. V lost 6 bases, J lost 3 bases, and 10 bases stayed unmatched. Written as DNA, the CDR3 is TGTGCCAGCAGCGGAGATAACAGGGGTCACTATGGCTACACCTTC. Protein product: CASSGDNRGHYGYTF.

This clonotype came up a few times. The chain combines TRBV4-1 with TRBJ2-5, with D perhaps TRBD1 (5 bases). Germline values: CDR1 MGHRA, CDR2 YSYEKL. Trimming pared 6 bases from V and 4 bases from J, leaving 15 bases between. This CDR3 is built from 14 residues. The CDR3 sequence: CASRSPGSGETQYF. In DNA form, the CDR3 reads TGCGCCAGCAGATCACCAGGGTCCGGAGAGACCCAGTACTTC.

The table lists this clonotype with a few counts. V gene TRBV12-3 or TRBV12-4 combines with J gene TRBJ2-3; TRBD2 might be the D (5 bases). V was trimmed by 5 bases and J by 1 base, leaving 16 bases between them. The CDR3 consists of 16 residues. Here the CDR3 reads CASSPGVGGGTDTQYF. CDR3 DNA: TGTGCCAGCAGTCCCGGGGTGGGCGGTGGCACAGATACGCAGTATTTT.

The chain combines TRBV12-3 or TRBV12-4 with TRBJ2-1, with 7 bases aligning to TRBD2. The CDR3 is made up of 12 amino acids. J was trimmed by 13 bases and V by 1 base; bases with no gene match: 4. The CDR3 spells CASSLVAGLQFF. In nucleotides, the CDR3 is TGTGCCAGCAGTTTAGTAGCGGGCCTACAGTTCTTC.

In DNA form, the CDR3 reads TGTGCCAGCAGCACCAAGGAGTGGGGGACTAGCGGGAGGAAGAACACCGGGGAGCTGTTTTTT. Residues: CASSTKEWGTSGRKNTGELFF. The chain uses TRBV9 and TRBJ2-2; 15 nucleotides line up with TRBD2. The CDR3 totals 21 residues. Germline CDR1 reads SGDLS; CDR2 reads YYNGEE. The ends lost 4 bases at V and 1 base at J; junction bases unmatched: 14.

The rearrangement joins TRBV7-6 to TRBJ2-1; 8 nucleotides line up with TRBD2. Unmatched junction bases numbered 7, after V lost 1 base and J lost 8 bases. There are 15 residues in the CDR3. CDR1 is SGHVS and CDR2 is FNYEAQ in the germline V gene. CDR3 nucleotides: TGTGCCAGCAGCTTAGTTCCGCGGGGGGTCCATGAGCAGTTCTTC. Translating gives CASSLVPRGVHEQFF.

This sequence joins TRBV18 and TRBJ2-7; tentatively, D is TRBD1 (6 bases). Trimming stripped 6 bases from V and 7 bases from J, with 22 bases between. The germline gives CDR1 KGHSH, CDR2 LQKENI. This CDR3 spans 15 amino acids. CDR3 sequence reads: CASSSGGRHEIEQYF. In nucleotides, the CDR3 is TGTGCCAGCTCGAGTGGGGGCAGACACGAAATTGAGCAGTACTTC.

Ten or more counts support this clonotype. This chain connects TRBV6-1 to TRBJ1-5; 8 nucleotides line up with TRBD1. Losses at the gene ends were 7 bases for V and 6 bases for J; bases not matched to a gene: 8. This CDR3 is 14 amino acids long. In germline, CDR1 is MNHNS, CDR2 SASEGT. CDR3 protein: CASMGRGRIQPQHF. The CDR3 DNA reads as TGTGCCAGCATGGGCAGGGGGCGGATTCAGCCCCAGCATTTT.

This chain uses TRBV2 with TRBJ2-1; 13 nucleotides agree with TRBD2. CDR1 is SNHLY and CDR2 is FYNNEI in the germline V gene. V lost 10 bases and J lost 1; bases outside the gene matches: 10. The CDR3 length is 17 residues. The CDR3 coding sequence is TGTGCCATCAGGGAGGGACTAGCGGGGTCTTCCTACAATGAGCAGTTCTTC. Its protein product is CAIREGLAGSSYNEQFF.

This CDR3 is CASSLLGTSGNHEQYF. CDR3 in DNA: TGTGCCAGCAGCCTCCTCGGGACTAGCGGGAATCACGAGCAGTACTTC. The rearrangement uses TRBV3-1 and TRBJ2-7; TRBD2 matches 13 bases. Germline V gene sequence: CDR1 LGHDT, CDR2 YNNKEL (reference sequence). This CDR3 contains 16 residues. Unmatched junction bases numbered 8, after V lost 4 bases and J lost 5 bases.

This CDR3 reads CASGGLAANTGELFF. In nucleotides, the CDR3 is TGTGCCAGCGGGGGACTAGCGGCAAACACCGGGGAGCTGTTTTTT. The gene calls are TRBV27 and TRBJ2-2; 11 bases match TRBD2. The CDR3 runs to 15 residues. The J segment lost 2 bases and the V segment lost 8 bases, leaving 4 bases of the junction unmatched. In germline, CDR1 is MNHEY, CDR2 SMNVEV (reference sequence).

This clonotype was detected a few times. The chain carries TRBV6-2 or TRBV6-3 and TRBJ1-1, with TRBD1 matching over 7 bases. CDR1 and CDR2 (germline): MNHEY, SVGEGT. This CDR3 has 16 residues. Losses at the gene ends were 0 bases for V and 4 bases for J; bases not matched to a gene: 8. CDR3 DNA: TGTGCCAGCAGTTACTCGACTTCAGGGGGGGTCACTGAAGCTTTCTTT. Translating it yields CASSYSTSGGVTEAFF.

The chain links TRBV20-1 to TRBJ2-7; 7 bases agree with TRBD1. Losses at the gene ends were 5 bases for V and 7 bases for J; bases not matched to a gene: 11. CDR1 and CDR2 from the germline V gene are DFQATT and SNEGSKA (reference sequence). The CDR3 sequence is 13 residues long. The DNA for the CDR3 is TGCAGTGCTCAAGGGGGCAAGACGTGGGAGCAGTACTTC. Translated: CSAQGGKTWEQYF.

This sequence joins TRBV19 and TRBJ1-1; D gene uncertain. The CDR3 covers 14 residues. Trimming shortened V by 2 bases and J by 0 bases, and 7 bases separated the two germline ends. In germline, CDR1 is LNHDA, CDR2 SQIVND (reference sequence). As DNA, the CDR3 is TGTGCCAGTAGTATAACGGGGTTGAACACTGAAGCTTTCTTT. Its protein is CASSITGLNTEAFF.

The chain has TRBV3-1 and TRBJ1-1; a possible D gene is TRBD1 (6 bases). This CDR3 is built from 18 residues. V shed 1 base and J shed 3 bases, with 21 bases lying between them. CDR1 and CDR2 (germline): LGHDT, YNNKEL (reference sequence). This CDR3 reads CASSQGGGRGRWDTEAFF. In DNA form, the CDR3 reads TGTGCCAGCAGCCAAGGAGGGGGGAGAGGGCGTTGGGACACTGAAGCTTTCTTT.

CDR3 DNA: TGTGCCAGCAGTTACGCCCCTCCAGGGGACCACTACGAGCAGTACTTC. Its protein is CASSYAPPGDHYEQYF. The V gene is TRBV6-2 or TRBV6-3, the J gene TRBJ2-7; perhaps TRBD1 as D (6 bases). V was pared by 2 bases and J by 3 bases, with 17 bases between. CDR1 and CDR2 (germline): MNHEY, SVGEGT. The CDR3 is 16 residues long.

The chain joins TRBV12-3 or TRBV12-4 to TRBJ2-1, with 11 positions matching TRBD2. The V and J ends lost 2 bases and 9 bases, in that order; junction bases with no gene match: 6. The CDR3 is 15 amino acids. CDR3 loop: CASSLIAGGPGEQFF. The CDR3, as DNA: TGTGCCAGCAGTTTAATAGCGGGGGGGCCAGGTGAGCAGTTCTTC.

This clonotype was counted between two and nine times. This chain uses TRBV6-4 with TRBJ2-3; 9 bases are shared with TRBD2. Germline lookup yields CDR1 MRHNA and CDR2 SNTAGT. The CDR3 runs to 16 residues. V gave up 2 bases and J gave up 2 bases; unmatched junction bases: 5. The CDR3: CASSDKAGGVTDTQYF. CDR3 in DNA: TGTGCCAGCAGTGACAAAGCGGGAGGCGTCACAGATACGCAGTATTTT.

This rearrangement joins TRBV12-3 or TRBV12-4 to TRBJ1-4; unclear D gene. Trimming pared 6 bases from V and 5 bases from J, leaving 22 bases between. The CDR3 loop spans 17 amino acids. The CDR3 is CASRPGGRILLNEKLFF. The CDR3 nucleotides are TGTGCCAGCAGACCCGGTGGGAGGATCCTTCTGAATGAAAAACTGTTTTTT.

This clonotype has a handful of counts. This chain joins TRBV9 and TRBJ2-7, with D tentatively TRBD1 (6 bases). The CDR3 runs 15 residues. V shed 3 bases and J shed 3 bases, with 16 bases lying between them. Looked up from germline, CDR1 is SGDLS and CDR2 is YYNGEE. DNA for the CDR3: TGTGCCAGCAGCGCGCAGGGGCGTCCTTACTACGAGCAGTACTTC. This translates into CASSAQGRPYYEQYF.

This clonotype has only a few counts. This chain uses TRBV7-9 with TRBJ1-4; D remains unclear. CDR3 length equals 15 residues. CDR1 SEHNR and CDR2 FQNEAQ come from the germline V gene (reference sequence). Trimming left V 3 bases short and J 4 bases short, with 12 bases between. The CDR3 region is CASSFTGRSNEKLFF. The CDR3 region has the DNA TGTGCCAGCAGCTTTACTGGCAGAAGTAATGAAAAACTGTTTTTT.

V gene TRBV3-1 combines with J gene TRBJ2-5; D is perhaps TRBD2 (6 bases). Deletions cut 0 bases from V and 2 bases from J, with 10 bases between. Germline CDR1 and CDR2: LGHDT and YNNKEL (reference sequence). This CDR3 has 15 residues. The CDR3: CASSQELAEQETQYF. CDR3 nucleotide sequence: TGTGCCAGCAGCCAAGAATTAGCGGAGCAAGAGACCCAGTACTTC.

This clonotype has more than one count but fewer than ten. The chain uses TRBV12-3 or TRBV12-4 and TRBJ2-7; TRBD2 matches at 7 bases. Trimming cost V 1 base and J 3 bases; bases outside gene matches: 12. The length of the CDR3 is 17 residues. CDR3 DNA sequence: TGTGCCAGCAGTTTAGTCGTGACTAGCTCGCCCTTCTACGAGCAGTACTTC. Amino acid sequence: CASSLVVTSSPFYEQYF.

This clonotype has a handful of counts. The chain links TRBV10-3 to TRBJ2-1; D possibly uses TRBD1 or TRBD2 (5 bases each). Per germline, CDR1 ENHRY and CDR2 SYGVKD. This CDR3 comprises 11 residues. V was trimmed by 6 bases and J by 8 bases, leaving 8 bases between them. The DNA of the CDR3 is TGTGCCATCAGGGGGGTGGATGAGCAGTTCTTC. Protein product: CAIRGVDEQFF.

This clonotype was seen more than once but under ten times. The V call is TRBV4-3, the J call TRBJ2-2; 8 nucleotides agree with TRBD1. V shed 4 bases, J shed 7 bases, and the junction held 11 bases outside the gene matches. The germline V gene encodes CDR1 LGHNA and CDR2 YSLEER. This CDR3 spans 16 amino acids. The CDR3 is CASSLRQGPAGGELFF. In DNA, the CDR3 is TGCGCCAGCAGCCTGAGACAGGGGCCCGCTGGCGGGGAGCTGTTTTTT.

The chain uses TRBV20-1 and TRBJ2-1, with D perhaps assigned TRBD1 or TRBD2 (5 bases each). V shed 5 bases and J shed 2 bases, with 16 bases lying between them. The V gene's germline CDR1 is DFQATT and CDR2 SNEGSKA (reference sequence). CDR3 length: 15 amino acids. CDR3 bases: TGCAGTGCTGGACAAACGGGGTTTGCCTACAATGAGCAGTTCTTC. Translating gives CSAGQTGFAYNEQFF.

CDR3 amino acids: CSAVGQGGQPQHF. CDR3 DNA sequence: TGCAGTGCTGTCGGACAGGGAGGTCAGCCCCAGCATTTT. V and J are TRBV20-1 and TRBJ1-5, with 8 positions matching TRBD1. This CDR3 has 13 amino acids. The J segment lost 6 bases and the V segment lost 5 bases, leaving 6 bases of the junction unmatched. CDR1 and CDR2 from the germline V gene are DFQATT and SNEGSKA (reference sequence).

Concerning this clonotype itself: The junction departs from the called germline gene at one end, perhaps through a read error. The chain has TRBV20-1 and TRBJ2-1; D is perhaps TRBD1 or TRBD2 (5 bases each). The germline V gene encodes CDR1 DFQATT and CDR2 SNEGSKA (reference sequence). CDR3 length: 14 amino acids. In nucleotides, the CDR3 is TGCAGAGCTAGAGCGGATCAGGGCTACAATGAGCAGTTCTTC. Amino acid sequence: CRARADQGYNEQFF.

This clonotype was observed a few times. The chain combines TRBV28 with TRBJ2-1, with D possibly being TRBD1 (6 bases). The CDR3 length is 14 residues. Germline CDR1 MDHEN, CDR2 SYDVKM. V dropped 7 bases and J dropped 5 bases, with 15 bases sitting between them. The CDR3 region is CASIGTQENNEQFF. The DNA of the CDR3 is TGTGCCAGCATCGGGACACAGGAAAACAATGAGCAGTTCTTC.

This clonotype showed up just a few times. This chain joins TRBV12-3 or TRBV12-4 and TRBJ2-1; D call uncertain. The CDR3 sequence is 12 residues long. Trimming removed 6 bases from V and 10 bases from J, with 13 bases in between. The CDR3: CASSLPGVEQFF. The CDR3 DNA is TGTGCCAGCAGCCTGCCCGGAGTCGAGCAGTTCTTC.